Presented here are 31 T cell receptor beta chains from one specimen sequenced in a study of blood T cell repertoires in COVID-19. The protocol was immunoSEQ multiplex PCR, while the TCRdb copy is restricted to in-frame clones and leaves out a portion. The sample holds 150,000 or so clones, 81% seen once. The sequenced material came from peripheral blood. The receptors derive from a human donor with acute or convalescent COVID-19. The donor label of this sample is uncertain.

The chain is built from TRBV24-1 and TRBJ1-2; D perhaps matches TRBD1 (5 bases). With 3 bases removed from V and 7 bases from J, the gap between germline ends came to 14 bases. In germline, CDR1 is KGHDR, CDR2 SFDVKD. This CDR3 comprises 14 residues. CDR3 sequence (DNA): TGTGCCACCAGTGATCCTCAATACAGGACTGGCTACACCTTC. This translates into CATSDPQYRTGYTF.

V and J are TRBV5-1 and TRBJ1-5; D is perhaps TRBD1 (5 bases). This CDR3 spans 13 amino acids. Between the trimmed V and J ends, which lost 0 bases and 16 bases, there was a span of 17 bases. Germline lookup yields CDR1 SGHRS and CDR2 YFSETQ. Here the CDR3 reads CASSLEAGPGSHF. CDR3 nucleotide sequence: TGCGCCAGCAGCTTGGAGGCAGGCCCAGGGTCACATTTT.

V gene TRBV5-4 combines with J gene TRBJ2-5, with D perhaps matching TRBD1 (5 bases). This CDR3 spans 16 amino acids. The germline gives CDR1 SGHNT, CDR2 YYREEE (reference sequence). V lost 0 bases and J 5 bases, leaving 17 bases between the germline ends. The CDR3 DNA is TGTGCCAGCAGCTTGGGTATCCTCAGGGAAGGTGAGACCCAGTACTTC. Residues: CASSLGILREGETQYF.

The chain couples TRBV6-5 to TRBJ2-7, with 7 nucleotides matching TRBD1. The CDR3 extends over 14 amino acids. CDR1 MNHEY and CDR2 SVGAGI come from the germline V gene. The J segment lost 5 bases and the V segment lost 5 bases, leaving 9 bases of the junction unmatched. CDR3 bases: TGTGCCAGCAGTCAATCCGGGACAGAGGACGAGCAGTACTTC. Translated: CASSQSGTEDEQYF.

The chain employs TRBV18 and TRBJ1-5; 8 nucleotides agree with TRBD1. The CDR3 has 16 amino acids. CDR1 is KGHSH and CDR2 is LQKENI in the germline V gene. J was trimmed by 7 bases and V by 3 bases; bases with no gene match: 11. DNA for the CDR3: TGTGCCAGCTCACCTTTCGGACAGGGTAAGGCACAGCCCCAGCATTTT. It codes for CASSPFGQGKAQPQHF. Full variable domain (remainder filled in from reference TRBV18 and TRBJ1-5): NAGVMQNPRHLVRRRGQEARLRCSPMKGHSHVYWYRQLPEEGLKFMVYLQKENIIDESGMPKERFSAEFPKEGPSILRIQQVVRGDSAAYFCASSPFGQGKAQPQHFGDGTRLSIL.

The chain links TRBV10-1 to TRBJ2-1; tentatively, D is TRBD2 (6 bases). Germline V gene lookup returns CDR1 WNHNN and CDR2 SYGVQD (reference sequence). Trimming shortened V by 2 bases and J by 0 bases, and 17 bases separated the two germline ends. This CDR3 region has 18 residues. The CDR3 loop is CASSESPGLGSSYNEQFF. CDR3 bases: TGCGCCAGCAGTGAGAGCCCGGGACTGGGTAGCTCCTACAATGAGCAGTTCTTC.

This chain joins TRBV5-1 and TRBJ1-5; 7 positions match TRBD1. Germline values: CDR1 SGHRS, CDR2 YFSETQ. The CDR3 runs 15 residues. J gave up 5 bases and V 0 bases, and 5 bases lay outside the gene matches. This chain's CDR3 is CASSLEPGGDQPQHF. Here the CDR3 DNA reads TGCGCCAGCAGCTTGGAACCAGGGGGAGATCAGCCCCAGCATTTT.

V and J are TRBV4-1 and TRBJ1-2; D remains ambiguous. V gave up 1 base and J gave up 6 bases, with 15 bases separating them. In germline, CDR1 is MGHRA, CDR2 YSYEKL. The CDR3 covers 15 residues. The CDR3 DNA follows: TGCGCCAGCAGCCAAGCACCGGAGGGAGGGAATGGCTACACCTTC. This translates into CASSQAPEGGNGYTF.

This clone was observed a single time. The chain recombines TRBV5-6 with TRBJ2-1; perhaps TRBD1 as D (6 bases). Germline values: CDR1 SGHDT, CDR2 YYEEEE. The V gene lost 4 bases and the J gene lost 6 bases, with 17 bases spanning the gap. This CDR3 is 15 amino acids long. The CDR3 DNA reads TGTGCCAGCAGCCCCGGGACATGGACCTTCAATGAGCAGTTCTTC. Its translation is CASSPGTWTFNEQFF.

The J gene is TRBJ1-2, the V gene TRBV10-3, with D maybe TRBD1 (5 bases). Germline CDR1 reads ENHRY; CDR2 reads SYGVKD. Trimming took off 8 bases at V and 0 bases at J, with 7 bases between the two ends. This CDR3 region has 12 residues. The DNA for the CDR3 is TGTGCCATCGAGGACACTAACTATGGCTACACCTTC. Translated, it gives CAIEDTNYGYTF.

J is TRBJ1-2 and V is TRBV5-1; 8 positions match TRBD1. CDR3 length: 15 residues. Losses at the gene ends were 1 base for V and 0 bases for J; bases not matched to a gene: 2. Germline V CDR1 and CDR2: SGHRS, YFSETQ. The DNA of the CDR3 is TGCGCCAGCAGCTTGACAGGGGGAACTAACTATGGCTACACCTTC. Encoded protein: CASSLTGGTNYGYTF.

The chain carries TRBV7-6 and TRBJ1-5, with 10 bases aligning to TRBD1. J gave up 2 bases and V 1 base, and 5 bases lay outside the gene matches. CDR1 and CDR2 from the germline V gene are SGHVS and FNYEAQ. This CDR3 is built from 17 residues. DNA for the CDR3: TGTGCCAGCAGCTTAGGGGACAGGGGTTCCCGCAATCAGCCCCAGCATTTT. It translates to CASSLGDRGSRNQPQHF. Full variable domain (missing parts from reference TRBV7-6 and TRBJ1-5): GAGVSQSPRYKVTKRGQDVALRCDPISGHVSLYWYRQALGQGPEFLTYFNYEAQQDKSGLPNDRFSAERPEGSISTLTIQRTEQRDSAMYRCASSLGDRGSRNQPQHFGDGTRLSIL.

V and J are TRBV2 and TRBJ2-2, with D tentatively TRBD2 (6 bases). Trimming took 6 bases from V and 4 from J, leaving 15 bases between them. The CDR3 is 15 amino acids. Germline CDR1 is SNHLY and CDR2 is FYNNEI. CDR3 in amino acids: CASRPRGTPTGELFF. DNA of the CDR3: TGTGCCAGCAGGCCTCGCGGGACCCCCACCGGGGAGCTGTTTTTT. Complete variable domain (other parts from reference TRBV2 and TRBJ2-2): EPEVTQTPSHQVTQMGQEVILRCVPISNHLYFYWYRQILGQKVEFLVSFYNNEISEKSEIFDDQFSVERPDGSNFTLKIRSTKLEDSAMYFCASRPRGTPTGELFFGEGSRLTVL.

The gene calls are TRBV20-1 and TRBJ2-5; the D gene is possibly TRBD1 (5 bases). V lost 0 bases and J lost 14, with 13 bases in between. Germline CDR1 is DFQATT and CDR2 is SNEGSKA (reference sequence). The CDR3 consists of 11 residues. In nucleotides, the CDR3 is TGCAGTGCTAGAGATAATAACAGGTCATACTTC. It yields the protein CSARDNNRSYF.

This clone has just one count. The chain recombines TRBV5-4 with TRBJ2-3, with 12 nucleotides matching TRBD2. Germline CDR1 is SGHNT and CDR2 is YYREEE (reference sequence). With 3 bases clipped from V and 2 bases from J, the junction kept 4 bases outside the gene matches. This CDR3 region has 16 residues. Here the CDR3 reads CASSSGLAGTTDTQYF. As DNA, the CDR3 is TGTGCCAGCAGCTCTGGACTAGCGGGGACCACAGATACGCAGTATTTT. Full variable domain (remainder filled in from reference TRBV5-4 and TRBJ2-3): ETGVTQSPTHLIKTRGQQVTLRCSSQSGHNTVSWYQQALGQGPQFIFQYYREEENGRGNFPPRFSGLQFPNYSSELNVNALELDDSALYLCASSSGLAGTTDTQYFGPGTRLTVL.

The V call is TRBV19, the J call TRBJ1-6; 9 bases match TRBD1. With V trimmed by 9 bases and J by 6 bases, 3 bases remained unmatched. The CDR3 extends over 13 amino acids. Germline V CDR1 and CDR2: LNHDA, SQIVND (reference sequence). CDR3 in amino acids: CASSTGGNSPLHF. The DNA for the CDR3 is TGTGCCAGCTCGACAGGGGGTAATTCACCCCTCCACTTT.

With respect to this clone: Relative to the germline gene, one junction end is altered; a read error may explain this. Other DNA sequences in this sample translate to the same CDR3. V and J are TRBV7-8 and TRBJ1-2; 9 bases align to TRBD1. The CDR3 consists of 18 residues. CDR1 and CDR2 from the germline V gene are SGHVS and FQNEAQ. The CDR3 DNA sequence: TGTGCTAGCAGCTTTGGCCGATTGACAGGGGGTATTTCCTATGGCTACACCTTC. Residues: CASSFGRLTGGISYGYTF.

The J gene is TRBJ1-2, the V gene TRBV9; D is perhaps TRBD1 (5 bases). Germline CDR1 SGDLS, CDR2 YYNGEE. There are 14 residues in the CDR3. V was clipped by 4 bases and J by 7 bases, with 17 bases between them. As DNA, the CDR3 is TGTGCCAGCAGCCCCCGACAGACCGTCTCTGGCTACACCTTC. Translating it yields CASSPRQTVSGYTF.

This clone was seen more than once but under ten times. V and J are TRBV5-6 and TRBJ2-7; tentatively, D is TRBD2 (6 bases). The CDR3 length is 13 residues. In germline, CDR1 is SGHDT, CDR2 YYEEEE. The V and J ends lost 0 bases and 5 bases respectively, with 9 bases between them. CDR3 loop: CASSLGAGNEQYF. In DNA form, the CDR3 reads TGTGCCAGCAGCTTGGGGGCGGGGAACGAGCAGTACTTC.

The rearrangement uses TRBV9 and TRBJ1-2; 10 bases match TRBD1. V shed 4 bases, J shed 8 bases, and the junction held 5 bases outside the gene matches. Germline V gene sequence: CDR1 SGDLS, CDR2 YYNGEE. CDR3 size: 13 residues. CDR3 region: CASSPQTGGGYTF. The DNA for the CDR3 is TGTGCCAGCAGCCCTCAGACAGGGGGCGGCTACACCTTC.

Only one count was recorded for this clone. This sequence joins TRBV10-3 and TRBJ2-1; 8 bases fit TRBD1. V was pared by 4 bases and J by 12 bases, with 11 bases of the junction left unmatched. The CDR3 spans 14 residues. Germline lookup yields CDR1 ENHRY and CDR2 SYGVKD. CDR3: CAISGQGNAFGQFF. The CDR3 DNA is TGTGCCATCAGTGGACAGGGGAATGCTTTTGGGCAGTTCTTC.

The chain joins TRBV24-1 to TRBJ1-5; 9 nucleotides align to TRBD1. Trimming removed 5 bases from V and 2 bases from J; junction bases left unmatched: 3. Germline lookup yields CDR1 KGHDR and CDR2 SFDVKD. The length of the CDR3 is 15 residues. CDR3 sequence: CATSAQGAGNQPQHF. In DNA form, the CDR3 reads TGTGCCACCAGTGCACAGGGGGCTGGCAATCAGCCCCAGCATTTT.

V and J are TRBV5-1 and TRBJ2-3; 13 positions agree with TRBD2. Germline V gene data show CDR1 as SGHRS and CDR2 as YFSETQ. The CDR3 spans 17 residues. The V gene end was trimmed by 4 bases and the J gene end by 2 bases; junction bases not matched to a gene: 7. CDR3 sequence: CASSPQTSGGPTDTQYF. Written as DNA, the CDR3 is TGCGCCAGCAGCCCGCAGACTAGCGGGGGGCCCACAGATACGCAGTATTTT.

This sequence joins TRBV7-9 and TRBJ1-1, with TRBD1 matching over 12 bases. This CDR3 is built from 17 residues. CDR1 and CDR2 (germline): SEHNR, FQNEAQ (reference sequence). V was clipped by 3 bases and J by 5 bases; unmatched bases: 10. The CDR3 coding sequence is TGTGCCAGCAGCTTTTCCGGGACAGGGGGCATAGGGACTGAAGCTTTCTTT. This encodes CASSFSGTGGIGTEAFF.

V gene TRBV18 combines with J gene TRBJ1-1, with a tentative D call TRBD1 (5 bases). CDR1 is KGHSH and CDR2 is LQKENI in the germline V gene. The CDR3 extends over 15 amino acids. V was shortened by 4 bases and J by 5 bases, with 17 bases between the two germline ends. The CDR3 nucleotides are TGTGCCAGCTCACAAAGCCGGGGGTCGGCGACTGAAGCTTTCTTT. This gives the protein CASSQSRGSATEAFF.

This chain uses TRBV3-1 (or the pseudogene TRBV3-2) with TRBJ1-3, with D unclear. The length of the CDR3 is 15 residues. V lost 4 bases and J lost 0, with 10 bases in between. Germline-derived CDR1 and CDR2 are LGHDT and YNNKEL (reference sequence). The CDR3: CASSLLVGSGNTIYF. CDR3 nucleotide sequence: TGTGCCAGCAGCCTCCTTGTCGGCTCTGGAAACACCATATATTTT.

The chain employs TRBV7-8 and TRBJ2-5; TRBD2 matches 8 bases. The CDR3 runs to 16 residues. V lost 2 bases to trimming and J lost 4 bases; unmatched junction nucleotides: 9. Looked up from germline, CDR1 is SGHVS and CDR2 is FQNEAQ. The CDR3 reads CASSLYVAGGAETQYF. DNA for the CDR3: TGTGCCAGCAGCTTATACGTGGCGGGGGGAGCAGAGACCCAGTACTTC.

This clone was seen only a few times. The rearrangement links TRBV11-2 to TRBJ2-7; 11 positions agree with TRBD1. CDR1 SGHAT and CDR2 FQNNGV come from the germline V gene. Unmatched junction bases numbered 9, after V lost 6 bases and J lost 5 bases. CDR3 length: 15 residues. The CDR3 here is CASRRPGQGENEQYF. The CDR3 nucleotides read TGTGCCAGCAGGCGGCCGGGACAGGGGGAGAACGAGCAGTACTTC.

J is TRBJ1-2 and V is TRBV7-2, with D maybe TRBD1 (5 bases). Trimming shortened V by 5 bases and J by 0 bases, and 13 bases separated the two germline ends. Germline V gene lookup returns CDR1 SGHTA and CDR2 FQGNSA. This CDR3 spans 15 amino acids. The CDR3 DNA reads as TGTGCCAGCAGCCCCCAGTGGGGGGCTAACTATGGCTACACCTTC. Its protein product is CASSPQWGANYGYTF.

V is TRBV10-3 and J is TRBJ2-7; 9 positions match TRBD2. Trimming at V came to 0 bases and at J to 2 bases, leaving 2 bases not matched to a gene. CDR1 is ENHRY and CDR2 is SYGVKD in the germline V gene. CDR3 length equals 15 residues. The CDR3 coding sequence is TGTGCCATCAGTGAGTCTGGCGGGGGGGCCTACGAGCAGTACGTC. Amino acid sequence: CAISESGGGAYEQYV.

The J gene is TRBJ2-2, the V gene TRBV18; D gene unclear. Trimming shortened V by 3 bases and J by 2 bases, and 13 bases separated the two germline ends. Germline CDR1 reads KGHSH; CDR2 reads LQKENI. The CDR3 is 16 amino acids. DNA for the CDR3: TGTGCCAGCTCACCCCAGTTGACTGACAACACCGGGGAGCTGTTTTTT. Protein product: CASSPQLTDNTGELFF.